Listed below are T cell receptor beta chains from one sample, sequenced in a study of cytomegalovirus exposure and HLA in healthy donors. Assay: immunoSEQ multiplex PCR; the TCRdb copy retains only in-frame clones and omits some. The sample includes 100,000 to 120,000 clones, roughly 80% of them seen just once. The material sequenced was PBMCs. These receptors were obtained from a man between 25 and 39 years old in good health and CMV-seropositive. CDR3s include the opening cysteine and the closing phenylalanine or tryptophan. Each record gives: CDR3 length, V gene, J gene, D gene, clone size, CDR3 protein, CDR3 DNA. A D gene is named only where the DNA matches it firmly. Where a row states a size, it is once, few, many or the class of an expanded clone; other rows omit it.

15	TRBV6-1	TRBJ1-2	-	few	CASSVWDSNVYGYTF	TGTGCCAGCAGTGTCTGGGACTCCAACGTCTATGGCTACACCTTC
13	TRBV30	TRBJ1-2	-	few	CAWSVVAGRGYTF	TGTGCCTGGAGTGTAGTGGCGGGACGGGGCTACACCTTC
13	TRBV12-5	TRBJ2-7	-	few	CASGLDSSYEQYF	TGTGCTAGTGGTTTGGACAGCTCCTACGAGCAGTACTTC
16	TRBV4-1	TRBJ2-1	-	-	CASSPSRTTTNNEQFF	TGCGCCAGCAGCCCCTCGAGGACAACCACGAACAATGAGCAGTTCTTC
18	TRBV5-4	TRBJ1-3	TRBD1	-	CASSYGTVTPNSGNTIYF	TGTGCCAGCAGCTACGGGACAGTAACACCCAACTCTGGAAACACCATATATTTT
15	TRBV19	TRBJ2-1	TRBD2	-	CASSSGGASYNEQFF	TGTGCCAGCAGCTCCGGGGGGGCGTCCTACAATGAGCAGTTCTTC
15	TRBV5-4	TRBJ1-2	-	-	CASRLPGHANYGYTF	TGTGCCAGCAGATTGCCGGGACACGCTAACTATGGCTACACCTTC
12	TRBV6-6	TRBJ2-1	-	-	CASRREGNEQFF	TGTGCCAGCAGGCGAGAGGGCAATGAGCAGTTCTTC
13	TRBV10-3	TRBJ2-1	-	-	CAISGPPQDEQFF	TGTGCCATCAGCGGACCCCCACAGGATGAGCAGTTCTTC
20	TRBV4-3	TRBJ1-6	TRBD1	once	CASSQVVRGRFESYNSPLHF	TGCGCCAGCAGCCAAGTGGTCAGGGGGCGATTTGAATCCTATAATTCACCCCTCCACTTT
15	TRBV6-6	TRBJ1-6	TRBD1	-	CASRQVTGGGSPLHF	TGTGCCAGCAGACAAGTGACAGGGGGCGGTTCACCCCTCCACTTT
14	TRBV5-1	TRBJ1-4	-	once	CASSVGGGVEKLFF	TGCGCCAGCAGCGTGGGTGGAGGGGTCGAAAAACTGTTTTTT
18	TRBV5-1	TRBJ2-3	TRBD2	-	CASSLGGVAGTLRDTQYF	TGCGCCAGCAGCCTCGGGGGAGTAGCGGGCACTCTTCGGGATACGCAGTATTTT
13	TRBV15	TRBJ2-5	TRBD1	-	CATSKGQRETQYF	TGTGCCACCAGCAAGGGACAGCGAGAGACCCAGTACTTC
13	TRBV7-7	TRBJ1-5	-	-	CASSLDINQPQHF	TGTGCTAGCAGCTTAGACATCAATCAGCCCCAGCATTTT
15	TRBV7-2	TRBJ1-6	TRBD1	-	CASSFPGQGNSPLHF	TGTGCCAGCAGCTTTCCGGGACAGGGAAATTCACCCCTCCACTTT
13	TRBV11-3	TRBJ1-5	-	-	CASRLKGYQPQHF	TGTGCCAGCAGGCTTAAGGGGTATCAGCCCCAGCATTTT
16	TRBV7-2	TRBJ2-7	TRBD1	-	CASSLVFTGGWDEQYF	TGTGCCAGCAGCTTAGTCTTCACAGGGGGCTGGGACGAGCAGTACTTC
14	TRBV7-8	TRBJ2-7	TRBD1	-	CASSPRTGWNEQYF	TGTGCCAGCAGCCCCCGGACAGGGTGGAACGAGCAGTACTTC
14	TRBV27	TRBJ2-1	TRBD1	-	CASSSDRGANEQFF	TGTGCCAGCAGTTCGGACAGGGGGGCCAATGAGCAGTTCTTC
11	TRBV6-5	TRBJ2-1	-	-	CASTRGGEQFF	TGTGCCAGCACAAGGGGAGGTGAGCAGTTCTTC
14	TRBV7-9	TRBJ1-4	TRBD1	-	CASSRGQENEKLFF	TGTGCCAGCAGCCGAGGACAGGAAAATGAAAAACTGTTTTTT
14	TRBV30	TRBJ1-5	-	-	CAWSVGGPNQPQHF	TGTGCCTGGAGTGTAGGAGGCCCGAATCAGCCCCAGCATTTT
11	TRBV28	TRBJ1-6	-	-	CASSGVPPLHF	TGTGCCAGCTCAGGGGTTCCACCCCTCCACTTT
16	TRBV5-4	TRBJ2-1	-	-	CASSLVGSLSYNEQFF	TGTGCCAGCAGCTTGGTGGGCAGTCTCTCCTACAATGAGCAGTTCTTC
13	TRBV6-1	TRBJ2-1	TRBD1	once	CASSETGLGEQFF	TGTGCCAGCAGTGAGACAGGGTTGGGTGAGCAGTTCTTC
16	TRBV4-1	TRBJ2-1	TRBD2	-	CASSQGTSGGAYEQFF	TGCGCCAGCAGCCAAGGGACTAGCGGGGGGGCATACGAGCAGTTCTTC